This entry concerns a single TCR beta chain. The target antigen is unknown. For sequencing, patients were chosen who had shown expansion of CD8+CD57+ cells by flow cytometry. Every patient had severe acquired aplastic anemia. This CDR3 region has 13 residues. The trim removed 6 bases at V and 10 bases at J, leaving 7 bases unmatched. CDR1 and CDR2 from the germline V gene are SNHLY and FYNNEI. The data belong to a study of CD8+CD57+ T cells in acquired aplastic anemia. Whole-study results and caveats: The same twenty-nine CD8+ CDR3 sequences occurred in patients and in controls. Levels of CD8+ Simpson's diversity were not significantly distinct in patients versus controls.

Genomic DNA, serving as template, underwent TCR beta VDJ and CDR3 profiling. TCRdb independently ran MiXCR on the reads; one entry per CDR3 protein. The sample lists 150,000 to 200,000 distinct CDR3 sequences, roughly 45% seen once, with about 2.9% in the top ten. The sample taken for sequencing was sorted CD4+, CD8+, or CD8+CD57+ T cells (not recorded which) from PBMCs. This TCR came from a human donor with aplastic anemia. The chain joins TRBV2 to TRBJ2-1; 9 bases are shared with TRBD2. This CDR3 reads CASSYGLAGEQFF. The CDR3 DNA follows: TGTGCCAGCAGCTACGGGCTAGCGGGGGAGCAGTTCTTC.